This T cell receptor beta chain was sequenced in a study of T cells and copy number aberrations in small-cell lung cancer. Donors had limited-stage small-cell lung cancer, resected between about 2008 and 2020. A note on this clone: Its antigen remains unknown.

Regarding the study as a whole: Due to few samples, these findings require validation.

After removal of 4 bases from V and 3 bases from J, the junction contained 6 bases not matched to a gene. Germline V lookup: CDR1 SGHDN, CDR2 FVKESK. The CDR3 extends over 14 amino acids. Using immunoSEQ multiplex PCR, the repertoire was profiled, and TCRdb retains in-frame clones only, with some absent. This repertoire shows 9,000 to 10,000 clones, 60% to 80% found once; its top ten account for about 32%. V is TRBV14 and J is TRBJ2-7; 7 bases match TRBD1. The sequenced material came from normal tissue next to the tumor. The clonotype comes from a man in his sixties with small cell lung cancer. Here the CDR3 reads CASSRGQDHYEQYF. CDR3 DNA sequence: TGTGCCAGCAGCCGAGGACAGGATCACTACGAGCAGTACTTC.